This T cell receptor (beta chain) originates from a study of blood T cell repertoires in COVID-19. Study-wide background: Whether acute or convalescent, the COVID-19 samples came from the United States, Italy and Spain.

This clone appeared a few times. Authors' processing steps: The assay estimated nucleated cells by amplifying reference gene primers. The assay was immunoSEQ multiplex PCR, and TCRdb's table has in-frame clones only and misses some. That table gives V, J and clone size, and the DNA gave D and trimming. The sample contains some 390,000 clones, 75% to 90% of which appear only once. Enrolment of Seattle patients took place during active infection, and they were followed longitudinally. This CDR3 contains 16 residues. The V gene's germline CDR1 is MDHEN and CDR2 SYDVKM. V shed 6 bases and J 1 base; nucleotides not matched to a gene: 6.

The origin of this receptor is a woman aged 40-49 years with COVID-19, enrolled during active disease. Input material: peripheral blood. The chain has TRBV28 and TRBJ1-1; 12 bases are shared with TRBD1. Here the CDR3 reads CASRGQGALGNTEAFF. The CDR3 DNA sequence: TGTGCCAGCAGGGGACAGGGGGCCCTTGGGAACACTGAAGCTTTCTTT.